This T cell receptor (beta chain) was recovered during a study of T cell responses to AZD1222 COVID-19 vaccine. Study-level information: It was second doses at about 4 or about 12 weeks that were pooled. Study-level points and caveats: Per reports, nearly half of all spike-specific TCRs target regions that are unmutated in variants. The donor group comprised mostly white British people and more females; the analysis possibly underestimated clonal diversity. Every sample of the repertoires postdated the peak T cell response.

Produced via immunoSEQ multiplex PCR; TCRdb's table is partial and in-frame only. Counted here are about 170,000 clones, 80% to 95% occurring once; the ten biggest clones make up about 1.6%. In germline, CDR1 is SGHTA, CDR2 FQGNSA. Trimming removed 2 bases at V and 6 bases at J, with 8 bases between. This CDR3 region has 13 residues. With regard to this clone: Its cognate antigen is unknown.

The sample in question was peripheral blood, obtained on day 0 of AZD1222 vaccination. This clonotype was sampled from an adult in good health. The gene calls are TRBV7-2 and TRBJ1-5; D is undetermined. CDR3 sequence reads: CASSLIETQPQHF. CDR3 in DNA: TGTGCCAGCAGCTTAATAGAGACTCAGCCCCAGCATTTT.